This T cell receptor beta chain was identified in a study of cytomegalovirus exposure and HLA in healthy donors. A word on this clone: Its antigen is unidentified.

The V gene lost 4 bases and the J gene lost 1 base, with 19 bases spanning the gap. The V gene's germline CDR1 is MGHRA and CDR2 YSYEKL. The CDR3 runs to 17 residues. In the PCR, 60 Vbeta and 13 Jbeta primers were used. Repertoires were generated with immunoSEQ multiplex PCR, while TCRdb's copy carries only in-frame clones and drops some. The sample includes some 91,000 clones, 86% of them seen just once. Study findings and constraints: The listing of 150 to 200 TCR beta chains classed them as cytomegalovirus-associated.

The specimen sequenced was PBMCs. This sequence originates from a man aged 25-45 years in good health and CMV-seropositive. The gene calls are TRBV4-1 and TRBJ1-1, with a weak D call TRBD1 (5 bases). CDR3 sequence reads: CASSPSGGSRTNTEAFF. The CDR3 coding sequence is TGCGCCAGCAGCCCCAGCGGGGGTTCCCGGACGAACACTGAAGCTTTCTTT.